This record covers a single T cell receptor beta chain. TCRdb re-called the 5' RACE reads and shows each CDR3 protein once, DNA omitted. This listing includes a few hundred thousand distinct CDR3 sequences. Blood (around 2.4 ml) was collected from every donor individually. This entry belongs to a study of monozygotic twins with inflammatory bowel disease. The CDR3 sequence is 17 residues long. Germline loops: CDR1 MNHNS, CDR2 SASEGT. The receptor comes from a human donor with ulcerative colitis or Crohn's disease, or a healthy co-twin of an affected twin (not recorded which). Material: blood. This chain links TRBV6-1 with TRBJ1-1; TCRdb selects TRBD1, and the lack of DNA leaves this call unchecked. The CDR3 sequence: CASRGSTWGPMNTEAFF.